Presented here are 32 T cell receptor beta chains from one specimen sequenced in a study of T cells in localized non-small cell lung cancer. Sequencing was performed with immunoSEQ multiplex PCR; in TCRdb, only in-frame clones are kept and a portion is missing. The sample has 70,000 to 95,000 clones, approximately 91% seen once. Sequencing was performed on PBMCs, taken before any cancer treatment. These receptors all come from a woman aged 35-75 years with stage II squamous cell lung carcinoma.

The gene calls are TRBV7-9 and TRBJ1-3; tentative D call: TRBD1 (6 bases). The CDR3 contains 13 residues. The V end lost 6 bases, the J end lost 4 bases, and 10 bases lay between the germline ends. Germline V lookup: CDR1 SEHNR, CDR2 FQNEAQ (reference sequence). The CDR3 DNA reads as TGTGCCAGCAGGGAGGGGACAGGAAACACCATATATTTT. It is translated as CASREGTGNTIYF. Combining the CDR3 with reference TRBV7-9 and TRBJ1-3 gives the whole variable domain DTGVSQNPRHKITKRGQNVTFRCDPISEHNRLYWYRQTLGQGPEFLTYFQNEAQLEKSRLLSDRFSAERPKGSFSTLEIQRTEQGDSAMYLCASREGTGNTIYFGEGSWLTVV.

CDR3 DNA sequence: TGTGCCAGTAGTATCCGGTGGAGATCCTACGAGCAGTACTTC. Translated: CASSIRWRSYEQYF. The chain combines TRBV19 with TRBJ2-7; D is ambiguous. The V gene lost 3 bases and the J gene lost 1 base, with 10 bases spanning the gap. Germline CDR1 and CDR2: LNHDA and SQIVND (reference sequence). CDR3 length: 14 amino acids.

The chain has TRBV5-8 and TRBJ2-3; 10 nucleotides match TRBD2. Germline lookup yields CDR1 SGHTS and CDR2 YDEGEE. The CDR3 length is 17 residues. Unmatched junction bases numbered 4, after V lost 0 bases and J lost 0 bases. Written as DNA, the CDR3 is TGTGCCAGCAGCTTGGGGACTAGCGGCCCTAGCACAGATACGCAGTATTTT. Encoded protein: CASSLGTSGPSTDTQYF.

This chain connects TRBV10-1 to TRBJ2-1; D gene ambiguous. The germline V and J ends were trimmed by 5 bases and 9 bases, with 20 bases remaining between them. The CDR3 sequence is 15 residues long. CDR1 WNHNN and CDR2 SYGVQD come from the germline V gene (reference sequence). The CDR3 protein is CASSNGSPRSPEQFF. CDR3 DNA: TGCGCCAGCAGTAACGGATCTCCCCGAAGTCCTGAGCAGTTCTTC.

The chain recombines TRBV27 with TRBJ2-7; D gene ambiguous. Germline V gene lookup returns CDR1 MNHEY and CDR2 SMNVEV (reference sequence). Trimming removed 3 bases from V and 3 bases from J, with 9 bases in between. The CDR3 sequence is 13 residues long. This chain's CDR3 is CASSFARNYEQYF. CDR3 in DNA: TGTGCCAGCAGTTTTGCCAGAAACTACGAGCAGTACTTC.

This clone was counted once. V and J are TRBV5-1 and TRBJ2-2; 7 bases are a match to TRBD2. J lost 4 bases, V lost 3 bases, and 6 bases had no gene match. Germline assignment: CDR1 SGHRS and CDR2 YFSETQ. The CDR3 loop spans 15 amino acids. The CDR3 region has the DNA TGCGCCAGCAGCTCCGGGGGACTATTCACCGGGGAGCTGTTTTTT. Its translation: CASSSGGLFTGELFF.

V and J are TRBV15 and TRBJ2-7; 7 bases align to TRBD2. After removal of 2 bases from V and 2 bases from J, the junction contained 12 bases not matched to a gene. Germline-derived CDR1 and CDR2 are LNHNV and YYDKDF (reference sequence). The CDR3 loop spans 17 amino acids. In DNA, the CDR3 is TGTGCCACCAGCAGAACGATATCCGGGACTATACCCTACGAGCAGTACTTC. It translates to CATSRTISGTIPYEQYF.

The rearrangement joins TRBV27 to TRBJ1-4, with 8 bases fitting TRBD1. The length of the CDR3 is 15 residues. J gave up 7 bases and V 6 bases, and 10 bases lay outside the gene matches. Germline V gene sequence: CDR1 MNHEY, CDR2 SMNVEV (reference sequence). The CDR3 nucleotides read TGTGCCAGCAGAGGGTCTACAGGGGGGAGTGAAAAACTGTTTTTT. Residues: CASRGSTGGSEKLFF.

V is TRBV6-5 and J is TRBJ2-1; possible D gene TRBD2, 6 bases. The CDR3 runs 15 residues. The germline V gene has CDR1 MNHEY and CDR2 SVGAGI. V dropped 4 bases and J dropped 7 bases, with 17 bases sitting between them. As DNA, the CDR3 is TGTGCCAGCAGTTTACTAGCCACCGGCGGGAATGAGCAGTTCTTC. Residues: CASSLLATGGNEQFF.

The V gene is TRBV29-1, the J gene TRBJ2-3, with D perhaps matching TRBD1 or TRBD2 (5 bases each). CDR3 length: 14 residues. V gave up 6 bases and J gave up 6 bases, with 19 bases separating them. CDR1 and CDR2 (germline): SQVTM, ANQGSEA. The CDR3 reads CSVDSEVWGDTQYF. The CDR3 DNA follows: TGCAGCGTCGACAGTGAAGTTTGGGGGGATACGCAGTATTTT.

The chain carries TRBV30 and TRBJ1-5; no firm D call. V was clipped by 0 bases and J by 4 bases, with 13 bases between them. CDR1 is GTSNPN and CDR2 is SVGIG in the germline V gene (reference sequence). The CDR3 spans 15 residues. The CDR3 DNA is TGTGCCTGGAGTGTCAATGGAGTCTTAAATCAGCCCCAGCATTTT. Its protein is CAWSVNGVLNQPQHF.

The chain has TRBV27 and TRBJ1-6, with no clear D. The CDR3 has 15 amino acids. With 4 bases removed from V and 3 bases from J, the gap between germline ends came to 10 bases. Germline V gene lookup returns CDR1 MNHEY and CDR2 SMNVEV (reference sequence). The CDR3 loop is CASSYREFYNSPLHF. Written as DNA, the CDR3 is TGTGCCAGCAGTTATAGGGAATTCTATAATTCACCCCTCCACTTT.

This chain connects TRBV5-1 to TRBJ1-5; no clear D gene. The germline V gene has CDR1 SGHRS and CDR2 YFSETQ. This CDR3 has 14 amino acids. V was clipped by 0 bases and J by 4 bases, with 8 bases between them. In DNA, the CDR3 is TGCGCCAGCAGCTTGGGGCAAGAAAATCAGCCCCAGCATTTT. Residues: CASSLGQENQPQHF.

V gene TRBV11-2 combines with J gene TRBJ1-2, with TRBD1 identical over 8 bases. The CDR3 length is 15 residues. CDR1 and CDR2 (germline): SGHAT, FQNNGV. V was clipped by 4 bases and J by 4 bases; unmatched bases: 8. For the CDR3, the DNA is TGTGCCAGCAGCTCGGACAGGGTATGGAGCTATGGCTACACCTTC. Residues: CASSSDRVWSYGYTF.

This sequence joins TRBV5-1 and TRBJ2-1; D perhaps matches TRBD2 (6 bases). V was pared by 4 bases and J by 5 bases, with 10 bases between. CDR3 length: 13 amino acids. The germline V gene encodes CDR1 SGHRS and CDR2 YFSETQ. This chain's CDR3 is CASSLGLNNEQFF. In nucleotides, the CDR3 is TGCGCCAGCAGCCTGGGACTTAACAATGAGCAGTTCTTC.

The V gene is TRBV4-2, the J gene TRBJ1-2; D is unclear. Germline V gene sequence: CDR1 LGHNA, CDR2 YNFKEQ. Between the trimmed V and J ends, which lost 3 bases and 4 bases, there was a span of 15 bases. The CDR3 length is 15 residues. Here the CDR3 DNA reads TGTGCCAGCAGCCAGTCCTCTTCTGAGATCTATGGCTACACCTTC. Translated, it gives CASSQSSSEIYGYTF.

The V and J genes are TRBV7-6 and TRBJ2-1; TRBD2 aligns across 7 bases. Trimming at V came to 4 bases and at J to 4 bases, leaving 10 bases not matched to a gene. The germline V gene encodes CDR1 SGHVS and CDR2 FNYEAQ. The CDR3 consists of 16 residues. This CDR3 is CASSSTSRGDYNEQFF. CDR3 nucleotide sequence: TGTGCCAGCAGCTCAACTTCCCGGGGGGATTACAATGAGCAGTTCTTC.

The chain carries TRBV6-1 and TRBJ1-1; D is perhaps TRBD1 (6 bases). The CDR3 has 14 amino acids. V was cut by 5 bases and J by 4 bases, with 14 bases left in between. CDR1 MNHNS and CDR2 SASEGT come from the germline V gene. For the CDR3, the DNA is TGTGCCAGCAGTCCCCAACAGGGTTCCACTGAAGCTTTCTTT. Translated: CASSPQQGSTEAFF.

This chain links TRBV6-1 with TRBJ2-3; D uncertain. From germline, CDR1 is MNHNS and CDR2 SASEGT. There are 12 residues in the CDR3. V lost 2 bases to trimming and J lost 6 bases, with 6 bases between them. The CDR3 nucleotides are TGTGCCAGCAGTGAATTGTGGGATACGCAGTATTTT. Its protein product is CASSELWDTQYF.

The chain joins TRBV10-1 to TRBJ1-6; 7 nucleotides align to TRBD1. From germline, CDR1 is WNHNN and CDR2 SYGVQD (reference sequence). Germline trimming cut 2 bases from V and 5 bases from J; bases unmatched to any gene: 6. The CDR3 totals 16 residues. CDR3 region: CASSEPWGQNNSPLHF. The CDR3, as DNA: TGCGCCAGCAGTGAGCCATGGGGACAGAATAATTCACCCCTCCACTTT.

This clone appeared a single time. The V and J genes are TRBV6-1 and TRBJ1-3; possibly TRBD1 for D (6 bases). The CDR3 totals 15 residues. Trimming shortened V by 6 bases and J by 0 bases, and 12 bases separated the two germline ends. Germline V CDR1 and CDR2: MNHNS, SASEGT. The CDR3 coding sequence is TGTGCCAGCAGCGATCGAGGGGGCTCTGGAAACACCATATATTTT. It is translated as CASSDRGGSGNTIYF.

The chain is built from TRBV7-2 and TRBJ2-1; the D is unclear. Trimming left V 1 base short and J 0 bases short, with 7 bases between. Per germline, CDR1 SGHTA and CDR2 FQGNSA. The CDR3 is 15 residues long. The DNA of the CDR3 is TGTGCCAGCAGCTTAGGCTGGAACTCCTACAATGAGCAGTTCTTC. Its translation is CASSLGWNSYNEQFF.

The V call is TRBV5-1, the J call TRBJ2-7; 7 nucleotides agree with TRBD2. The V gene end was trimmed by 4 bases and the J gene end by 1 base; junction bases not matched to a gene: 11. This CDR3 contains 16 residues. Per germline, CDR1 SGHRS and CDR2 YFSETQ. For the CDR3, the DNA is TGCGCCAGCAGCCCTGACGGGAGGTTGGGTTCCTACGAGCAGTACTTC. It yields the protein CASSPDGRLGSYEQYF.

The chain is built from TRBV10-2 and TRBJ1-1; 9 nucleotides line up with TRBD1. V was pared by 4 bases and J by 1 base, with 10 bases of the junction left unmatched. CDR3 length: 17 residues. In germline, CDR1 is WSHSY, CDR2 SAAADI. The CDR3 coding sequence is TGCGCCAGCAGTGGAACAGGGGGCAGGGACAAGAACACTGAAGCTTTCTTT. Amino acids: CASSGTGGRDKNTEAFF.

This clone was seen once. The gene calls are TRBV5-4 and TRBJ1-4; 11 nucleotides line up with TRBD1. With V trimmed by 4 bases and J by 8 bases, 7 bases remained unmatched. The CDR3 consists of 15 residues. Germline CDR1 and CDR2: SGHNT and YYREEE (reference sequence). CDR3 sequence reads: CASSDPGTGGEKLFF. CDR3 nucleotides: TGTGCCAGCAGCGACCCCGGGACAGGGGGGGAAAAACTGTTTTTT.

Only a few counts were recorded for this clone. J is TRBJ2-1 and V is TRBV11-2; D is ambiguous. Germline V gene sequence: CDR1 SGHAT, CDR2 FQNNGV. V was pared by 5 bases and J by 8 bases, with 16 bases between. The CDR3 is 14 residues long. CDR3 in amino acids: CASSPSRWAYEQFF. CDR3 coding DNA: TGTGCCAGCAGCCCATCCCGATGGGCCTATGAGCAGTTCTTC.

A remark on this clone: The same CDR3 arises from other DNA sequences in this sample as well. The V and J genes are TRBV7-2 and TRBJ1-1; D is uncertain. Between the trimmed V and J ends, which lost 0 bases and 1 base, there was a span of 6 bases. The CDR3 loop spans 14 amino acids. Looked up from germline, CDR1 is SGHTA and CDR2 is FQGNSA. The CDR3 nucleotides are TGTGCCAGCAGCTTAGCGTGGGGGAACACTGAAGCTTTCTTT. Translated: CASSLAWGNTEAFF. Full variable domain (outside the CDR3, taken from reference TRBV7-2 and TRBJ1-1): GAGVSQSPSNKVTEKGKDVELRCDPISGHTALYWYRQSLGQGLEFLIYFQGNSAPDKSGLPSDRFSAERTGGSVSTLTIQRTQQEDSAVYLCASSLAWGNTEAFFGQGTRLTVV.

The V call is TRBV7-9, the J call TRBJ2-2; unclear D gene. Germline V lookup: CDR1 SEHNR, CDR2 FQNEAQ (reference sequence). V was shortened by 5 bases and J by 4 bases, with 14 bases between the two germline ends. CDR3 length: 15 amino acids. As DNA, the CDR3 is TGTGCCAGCAGCACCCCCCAGAAAAGCACCGGGGAGCTGTTTTTT. Translation gives CASSTPQKSTGELFF. The complete variable domain, with remaining parts taken from reference TRBV7-9 and TRBJ2-2, reads DTGVSQNPRHKITKRGQNVTFRCDPISEHNRLYWYRQTLGQGPEFLTYFQNEAQLEKSRLLSDRFSAERPKGSFSTLEIQRTEQGDSAMYLCASSTPQKSTGELFFGEGSRLTVL.

The J gene is TRBJ1-2, the V gene TRBV27, with TRBD1 matching 9 bases. The ends lost 4 bases at V and 1 base at J; junction bases unmatched: 7. The length of the CDR3 is 16 residues. Germline V gene data show CDR1 as MNHEY and CDR2 as SMNVEV (reference sequence). CDR3 amino acids: CASSSIGQGNNYGYTF. CDR3 DNA: TGTGCCAGCAGTTCAATTGGACAGGGGAATAACTATGGCTACACCTTC.

The rearrangement joins TRBV6-5 to TRBJ2-7; 8 bases line up with TRBD1. Per germline, CDR1 MNHEY and CDR2 SVGAGI. This CDR3 is 16 amino acids long. J gave up 6 bases and V 0 bases, and 10 bases lay outside the gene matches. The CDR3 DNA follows: TGTGCCAGCAGTTACTCCCCCCGGACAGGGACAGGCGAGCAGTACTTC. Its translation: CASSYSPRTGTGEQYF.

The chain has TRBV6-1 and TRBJ2-2; the match to TRBD1 covers 11 bases. This CDR3 contains 15 residues. Looked up from germline, CDR1 is MNHNS and CDR2 is SASEGT. The J segment lost 6 bases and the V segment lost 6 bases, leaving 6 bases of the junction unmatched. Here the CDR3 reads CASSPGTGGSGELFF. The CDR3 DNA reads TGTGCCAGCAGCCCAGGGACAGGGGGGTCCGGGGAGCTGTTTTTT.

The sample holds one count of this clone. CDR3 sequence reads: CASAPGGGGNEQFF. CDR3 in DNA: TGTGCCAGCGCCCCGGGCGGGGGAGGGAATGAGCAGTTCTTC. The gene calls are TRBV6-1 and TRBJ2-1, with 7 bases fitting TRBD2. This CDR3 is built from 14 residues. After removal of 8 bases from V and 7 bases from J, the junction contained 11 bases not matched to a gene. CDR1 and CDR2 (germline): MNHNS, SASEGT.